These 31 T cell receptor beta chains came from one sample sequenced in a study of glioma-infiltrating T cells. Using RNA template, CDR3s of TCR alpha and beta were amplified with iRepertoire arm-PCR. In TCRdb, the multiplex PCR reads were re-called with MiXCR into one record per CDR3 protein. The data hold fewer than 200,000 distinct CDR3 sequences, with under 55% observed a single time. Sequencing input: glioma tissue, nonneoplastic brain tissue, or PBMCs (not recorded which). These receptors were taken from a human donor with low-grade glioma or glioblastoma, undergoing nonglioma brain surgery, or in good health (not recorded which).

The chain carries TRBV19 and TRBJ2-7; 7 bases agree with TRBD1. The germline CDR1 and CDR2 sequences are LNHDA and SQIVND (reference sequence). The CDR3 spans 14 residues. J lost 1 base, V lost 5 bases, and 5 bases had no gene match. The CDR3 sequence: CASSADRISYEQYF. CDR3 in DNA: TGTGCCAGTAGTGCGGACAGGATATCCTACGAGCAGTACTTC.

The CDR3 reads CASSVGSGEYNEQFF. In DNA, the CDR3 is TGTGCCAGCAGCGTAGGTAGCGGGGAATACAATGAGCAGTTCTTC. J is TRBJ2-1 and V is TRBV9; 8 nucleotides line up with TRBD2. The CDR3 extends over 15 amino acids. CDR1 is SGDLS, CDR2 YYNGEE, per germline. With V trimmed by 0 bases and J by 4 bases, 3 bases remained unmatched. The variable domain in full, completed from reference TRBV9 and TRBJ2-1, reads DSGVTQTPKHLITATGQRVTLRCSPRSGDLSVYWYQQSLDQGLQFLIQYYNGEERAKGNILERFSAQQFPDLHSELNLSSLELGDSALYFCASSVGSGEYNEQFFGPGTRLTVL.

This clonotype occurred many times. V gene TRBV28 combines with J gene TRBJ1-5; 7 nucleotides agree with TRBD1. J lost 6 bases, V lost 3 bases, and 8 bases had no gene match. The CDR3 length is 15 residues. The germline V gene encodes CDR1 MDHEN and CDR2 SYDVKM. CDR3 in DNA: TGTGCCAGCAGTTTCCGACAGGGTAAGGTTCAGCCCCAGCATTTT. Translating it yields CASSFRQGKVQPQHF.

Notes on this clonotype: A clone one base away is much larger, so this may be a read error. The chain couples TRBV27 to TRBJ1-2, with 7 bases that match TRBD1. Trimming took 3 bases from V and 9 from J; bases not matched to a gene: 7. The CDR3 is made up of 13 amino acids. Germline V lookup: CDR1 MNHEY, CDR2 SMNVEV (reference sequence). The CDR3 region is CASSFTGESCYTF. The CDR3 nucleotides read TGTGCCAGCAGTTTCACAGGGGAGAGTTGCTACACCTTC.

This clonotype was found a few times. The chain has TRBV19 and TRBJ2-1, with 7 bases identical to TRBD2. The J segment lost 2 bases and the V segment lost 1 base, leaving 5 bases of the junction unmatched. The CDR3 extends over 16 amino acids. The germline CDR1 and CDR2 sequences are LNHDA and SQIVND (reference sequence). Written as DNA, the CDR3 is TGTGCCAGTAGTATAGGGCGGGAGATTACCTACAATGAGCAGTTCTTC. Its protein product is CASSIGREITYNEQFF.

About this clonotype itself: As the CDR3 is not closed by the conserved phenylalanine or tryptophan, this likely results from a read error. This chain connects TRBV20-1 to TRBJ1-1; tentative D call: TRBD1 (6 bases). Germline V gives CDR1 DFQATT, CDR2 SNEGSKA (reference sequence). This CDR3 region has 12 residues. The CDR3 nucleotides are TGCAGTGCGAGAGGGGGACACACTGAAGCTTTCTCT. Translating gives CSARGGHTEAFS.

The sample holds a few counts of this clonotype. A much larger clone differs from this one at a single base, so this may be a read error. V gene TRBV6-2 or TRBV6-3 combines with J gene TRBJ1-2; 9 bases agree with TRBD1. Germline V lookup: CDR1 MNHEY, CDR2 SVGEGT. V gave up 8 bases and J gave up 1 base; unmatched junction bases: 8. This CDR3 is built from 15 residues. This CDR3 is CASLIGTGNNYGYTF. The CDR3, as DNA: TGTGCCAGCCTTATTGGGACAGGGAATAACTATGGCTACACCTTC.

Comments on this clonotype: A read error may explain this, as a much larger clone is one base away. The J gene is TRBJ1-2, the V gene TRBV4-2, with D unresolved. CDR3 length equals 15 residues. Per germline, CDR1 LGHNA and CDR2 YNFKEQ. The CDR3 reads CASSQDKGYGYGYNF. The DNA for the CDR3 is TGTGCCAGCAGCCAAGATAAAGGGTATGGCTATGGCTACAACTTC.

The gene calls are TRBV10-3 and TRBJ2-7; possibly TRBD2 for D (6 bases). V shed 8 bases and J shed 2 bases, with 13 bases lying between them. The CDR3 is 13 amino acids. CDR1 ENHRY and CDR2 SYGVKD come from the germline V gene. The CDR3 region is CAIGIAEPYEQYF. The CDR3 DNA reads TGTGCCATCGGCATAGCGGAACCCTACGAGCAGTACTTC.

To note about this clonotype: Just one base apart from a much larger clone, this may be a read error. The chain recombines TRBV28 with TRBJ2-7; no clear D gene. The V gene lost 10 bases and the J gene lost 3 bases, with 16 bases spanning the gap. The CDR3 is made up of 13 amino acids. Germline V gene sequence: CDR1 MDHEN, CDR2 SYDVKM. The CDR3 sequence: CAIYTSQNYEQYF. The CDR3, as DNA: TGTGCCATCTACACCAGCCAAAACTACGAGCAGTACTTC.

Concerning this clonotype itself: A read error may account for a junction end that differs from germline. The chain uses TRBV27 and TRBJ1-1, with 7 bases matching TRBD1. The germline CDR1 and CDR2 sequences are MNHEY and SMNVEV (reference sequence). The CDR3 consists of 13 residues. The DNA of the CDR3 is TGTGCCAGCAGTTTACAGGGGGGGGCTGAAGATTTCTTT. Translation gives CASSLQGGAEDFF.

In its sample, this clonotype was seen many times. The J gene is TRBJ2-7, the V gene TRBV20-1, with unresolved D. Germline-derived CDR1 and CDR2 are DFQATT and SNEGSKA (reference sequence). V lost 5 bases, J lost 3 bases, and 17 bases lay in between. The CDR3 spans 14 residues. The CDR3: CSARPQWRLYEQYF. DNA for the CDR3: TGCAGTGCTCGTCCCCAGTGGCGGCTCTACGAGCAGTACTTC.

As to this clonotype: The junction departs from the called germline gene at one end, perhaps through a read error. The rearrangement joins TRBV20-1 to TRBJ2-7, with 8 bases fitting TRBD2. The CDR3 totals 14 residues. Looked up from germline, CDR1 is DFQATT and CDR2 is SNEGSKA (reference sequence). CDR3 amino acids: CSARGTSRRYEKYF. The CDR3 region has the DNA TGCAGTGCTAGAGGGACTAGCAGGAGGTACGAGAAGTACTTC.

Note on this clonotype: Mismatch with germline at one junction end may stem from a read error. The gene calls are TRBV7-3 and TRBJ2-1; TRBD1 agrees at 10 bases. The CDR3 has 15 amino acids. The V gene's germline CDR1 is SGHTA and CDR2 FQGTGA. In nucleotides, the CDR3 is TGTACCAGCAGCTCCGGGACAGGGGCCTACAATGAGCAGTTCTTC. As protein: CTSSSGTGAYNEQFF.

This clonotype was seen a few times. This chain uses TRBV29-1 with TRBJ2-7; maybe TRBD2 (6 bases). Germline lookup yields CDR1 SQVTM and CDR2 ANQGSEA. V dropped 1 base and J dropped 0 bases, with 10 bases sitting between them. There are 14 residues in the CDR3. The CDR3 DNA reads TGCAGCGTTGAAGTTCGGGAGAGCTCCTACGAGCAGTACTTC. Translated: CSVEVRESSYEQYF.

For this clonotype: This sequence may be a read error, since a much larger clone differs from it by one base. CDR3 amino acids: CASSFHGDGTEAFF. DNA of the CDR3: TGTGCCAGCAGCTTCCATGGGGATGGCACTGAAGCTTTCTTT. The chain combines TRBV7-3 with TRBJ1-1; D is uncertain. Germline CDR1 SGHTA, CDR2 FQGTGA. The CDR3 runs to 14 residues. V was shortened by 3 bases and J by 4 bases, with 12 bases between the two germline ends.

Concerning this clonotype itself: This may come from a read error, since a much larger clone is one base off. The chain has TRBV28 and TRBJ2-5; 7 nucleotides align to TRBD1. V dropped 5 bases and J dropped 5; count of bases not matched to a gene: 14. Germline CDR1 MDHEN, CDR2 SYDVKM. This CDR3 contains 16 residues. CDR3 nucleotides: TGTGCCAGCAGTAACGTGAGGGGGCAGGTTCAGGAGACCCAGTACTTC. Amino acids: CASSNVRGQVQETQYF.

Comment on this clonotype: A much larger clone differs by one base, so this may be a read error. In this CDR3 the conserved last residue, phenylalanine or tryptophan, is missing, so a read error is likely. CDR3: CASSPGLAVSYEQYL. CDR3 in DNA: TGCGCCAGCAGCCCGGGACTAGCGGTCTCCTACGAGCAGTACTTA. The chain uses TRBV4-1 and TRBJ2-7, with 11 positions matching TRBD2. CDR3 length equals 15 residues. Looked up from germline, CDR1 is MGHRA and CDR2 is YSYEKL. The J segment lost 0 bases and the V segment lost 4 bases, leaving 2 bases of the junction unmatched.

This clonotype occurred many times. This sequence joins TRBV20-1 and TRBJ2-7; D is perhaps TRBD2 (6 bases). The V gene lost 6 bases and the J gene lost 5 bases, with 11 bases spanning the gap. Germline V gene data show CDR1 as DFQATT and CDR2 as SNEGSKA (reference sequence). The CDR3 is 11 residues long. For the CDR3, the DNA is TGCAGTGCACCGACTAGTCACGAGCAGTACTTC. This sequence encodes CSAPTSHEQYF.

This clonotype was counted only a few times. The genes are TRBV10-3 and TRBJ2-3, with D unresolved. V dropped 10 bases and J dropped 4 bases, with 12 bases sitting between them. Per germline, CDR1 ENHRY and CDR2 SYGVKD. This CDR3 is 12 amino acids long. The CDR3 bases are TGTGCCACGGGCGGAAATTCAGATACGCAGTATTTT. This gives the protein CATGGNSDTQYF.

This clonotype was observed at least ten times. The chain has TRBV7-2 and TRBJ2-3; D uncertain. With 5 bases removed from V and 6 bases from J, the gap between germline ends came to 12 bases. From germline, CDR1 is SGHTA and CDR2 FQGNSA. The CDR3 totals 13 residues. CDR3 residues: CASSPLGWDTQYF. The CDR3 bases are TGTGCCAGCAGCCCCCTAGGCTGGGATACGCAGTATTTT.

The chain couples TRBV19 to TRBJ2-7; 8 bases agree with TRBD2. V shed 1 base and J 5 bases; nucleotides not matched to a gene: 4. The length of the CDR3 is 14 residues. Germline V gene lookup returns CDR1 LNHDA and CDR2 SQIVND (reference sequence). CDR3 amino acids: CASSIGGGRNEQYF. In DNA form, the CDR3 reads TGTGCCAGTAGTATAGGCGGCGGGAGGAACGAGCAGTACTTC.

This clonotype was recorded at least ten times. This sequence joins TRBV28 and TRBJ2-1; 7 positions match TRBD2. This CDR3 comprises 15 residues. With V trimmed by 2 bases and J by 2 bases, 3 bases remained unmatched. The germline V gene has CDR1 MDHEN and CDR2 SYDVKM. The CDR3 region is CASSLQGLAYNEQFF. The CDR3 bases are TGTGCCAGCAGTTTACAAGGACTAGCCTACAATGAGCAGTTCTTC.

The chain couples TRBV16 to TRBJ1-5; D unclear. The CDR3 consists of 15 residues. Trimming removed 2 bases at V and 8 bases at J, with 16 bases between. Germline CDR1 reads KGHSY; CDR2 reads FQNENV. CDR3 sequence reads: CASSQDVVLGKPQHF. The CDR3 bases are TGTGCCAGCAGCCAAGATGTCGTCCTGGGAAAGCCCCAGCATTTT.

A remark on this clonotype: The CDR3 ends on some other residue instead of the conserved phenylalanine or tryptophan, so this is likely a read error. The chain combines TRBV6-5 with TRBJ2-5; possible D gene TRBD2, 5 bases. This CDR3 region has 14 residues. Germline assignment: CDR1 MNHEY and CDR2 SVGAGI. Trimming took off 2 bases at V and 4 bases at J, with 11 bases between the two ends. CDR3 region: CASSYDHRGETQYC. The CDR3 nucleotides read TGTGCCAGCAGTTACGACCACCGGGGAGAGACCCAGTACTGC.

This clonotype was detected ten times or more. The V gene is TRBV7-8, the J gene TRBJ1-5, with no clear D. In germline, CDR1 is SGHVS, CDR2 FQNEAQ. The CDR3 has 16 residues. V was trimmed by 1 base and J by 0 bases, leaving 10 bases between them. CDR3 bases: TGTGCCAGCAGCTTAGTGCCAGTTAATAGCAATCAGCCCCAGCATTTT. Translation gives CASSLVPVNSNQPQHF.

The table lists this clonotype with a few counts. The genes are TRBV4-1 and TRBJ1-5; D remains unclear. This CDR3 has 15 residues. Trimming took 1 base from V and 3 from J, leaving 10 bases between them. CDR1 is MGHRA and CDR2 is YSYEKL in the germline V gene. The CDR3 coding sequence is TGCGCCAGCAGCCAAGTATTTAGTTTCAATCAGCCCCAGCATTTT. Amino acid sequence: CASSQVFSFNQPQHF.

This chain connects TRBV20-1 to TRBJ1-5; 7 bases line up with TRBD1. CDR1 is DFQATT, CDR2 SNEGSKA, per germline (reference sequence). The CDR3 loop spans 14 amino acids. Trimming at V came to 5 bases and at J to 11 bases, leaving 15 bases not matched to a gene. The CDR3 protein is CSARGTASNKAQHF. The CDR3 DNA reads as TGCAGTGCTCGAGGGACAGCGAGCAATAAGGCCCAGCATTTT.

This clonotype was seen at least ten times. The V gene is TRBV6-4, the J gene TRBJ2-3; 9 nucleotides align to TRBD2. The germline gives CDR1 MRHNA, CDR2 SNTAGT. The V segment lost 3 bases and the J segment 4 bases; nucleotides outside the gene matches: 2. CDR3 length equals 14 residues. In DNA, the CDR3 is TGTGCCAGCAGTGAGCGGGAGGGCCCAGATACGCAGTATTTT. Translation gives CASSEREGPDTQYF.

This chain's CDR3 is CASSLTDGTDTQYF. The CDR3 DNA reads TGTGCCAGCAGCTTGACAGACGGCACAGATACGCAGTATTTT. The chain carries TRBV5-8 and TRBJ2-3; no reliable D call. The CDR3 length is 14 residues. The V end lost 1 base, the J end lost 1 base, and 7 bases lay between the germline ends. CDR1 SGHTS and CDR2 YDEGEE come from the germline V gene.

This chain connects TRBV19 to TRBJ1-5, with TRBD1 as a possible D gene (5 bases). V lost 7 bases and J lost 0, with 10 bases in between. The CDR3 sequence is 14 residues long. Germline V gene lookup returns CDR1 LNHDA and CDR2 SQIVND (reference sequence). The CDR3 region is CASTMQGSNQPQHF. The CDR3 coding sequence is TGTGCCAGTACCATGCAGGGTAGCAATCAGCCCCAGCATTTT. Full variable domain (missing parts from reference TRBV19 and TRBJ1-5): DGGITQSPKYLFRKEGQNVTLSCEQNLNHDAMYWYRQDPGQGLRLIYYSQIVNDFQKGDIAEGYSVSREKKESFPLTVTSAQKNPTAFYLCASTMQGSNQPQHFGDGTRLSIL.